This entry lists 24 T cell receptor beta chains sequenced from one sample in a study of T cell changes during pregnancy in multiple sclerosis. Sequenced by immunoSEQ multiplex PCR; TCRdb stores in-frame clones only, minus some. The data show around 34,000 clones, with 90% seen just once and around 13% held by the top ten. The sequences come from CD8+ T cells from peripheral blood mononuclear cells, collected in the first trimester of pregnancy. The receptors originated from a female donor with multiple sclerosis, enrolled in a pregnancy study.

V is TRBV7-6 and J is TRBJ2-3, with D unresolved. Germline CDR1 reads SGHVS; CDR2 reads FNYEAQ. The germline V and J ends were trimmed by 1 base and 3 bases, with 8 bases remaining between them. This CDR3 spans 14 amino acids. CDR3 sequence reads: CASSLVIGTDTQYF. CDR3 DNA: TGTGCCAGCAGCTTAGTAATCGGGACAGATACGCAGTATTTT.

V usage is TRBV27 and J usage is TRBJ2-3; 9 bases line up with TRBD2. This CDR3 region has 15 residues. J lost 7 bases, V lost 6 bases, and 11 bases had no gene match. Germline V lookup: CDR1 MNHEY, CDR2 SMNVEV (reference sequence). The CDR3 sequence is CASSWGTSRRNTQYF. The CDR3 nucleotides are TGTGCCAGCAGCTGGGGGACTAGCAGAAGAAATACGCAGTATTTT.

The V call is TRBV27, the J call TRBJ1-1, with a possible D match to TRBD1 (5 bases). The CDR3 extends over 13 amino acids. The V end lost 2 bases, the J end lost 4 bases, and 8 bases lay between the germline ends. Germline lookup yields CDR1 MNHEY and CDR2 SMNVEV (reference sequence). In DNA, the CDR3 is TGTGCCAGCAGTTTAGGGGCAAGCACTGAAGCTTTCTTT. It encodes CASSLGASTEAFF.

The gene calls are TRBV6-5 and TRBJ2-3; TRBD2 might be the D (7 bases). V was pared by 2 bases and J by 5 bases, with 11 bases between. Germline V CDR1 and CDR2: MNHEY, SVGAGI. The CDR3 runs 14 residues. Here the CDR3 DNA reads TGTGCCAGCAGTTACGGGGGGGCTGGAGATACGCAGTATTTT. Its translation: CASSYGGAGDTQYF.

This chain joins TRBV28 and TRBJ2-2; 9 bases fit TRBD1. From germline, CDR1 is MDHEN and CDR2 SYDVKM. This CDR3 has 15 residues. Unmatched junction bases numbered 3, after V lost 3 bases and J lost 4 bases. CDR3 coding DNA: TGTGCCAGCAGTTTGACAGGGGGGAGCACCGGGGAGCTGTTTTTT. Protein: CASSLTGGSTGELFF.

This chain joins TRBV7-9 and TRBJ2-1; 9 bases match TRBD2. With 3 bases clipped from V and 7 bases from J, the junction kept 13 bases outside the gene matches. Germline V gives CDR1 SEHNR, CDR2 FQNEAQ (reference sequence). This CDR3 comprises 17 residues. The CDR3 DNA follows: TGTGCCAGCAGCTTCAATGGGGGACTAGCTAGTGGAAATGAGCAGTTCTTC. It is translated as CASSFNGGLASGNEQFF.

The chain uses TRBV5-1 and TRBJ2-7; TRBD1 aligns across 12 bases. In germline, CDR1 is SGHRS, CDR2 YFSETQ. This CDR3 has 16 residues. The junction had 10 bases not matched to a gene; V was cut back by 7 bases and J by 2 bases. CDR3 loop: CASGTDRDRGPYEQYF. In DNA, the CDR3 is TGCGCCAGCGGAACCGACCGGGACAGGGGGCCCTACGAGCAGTACTTC. The variable domain in full, with the rest retrieved from reference TRBV5-1 and TRBJ2-7, is KAGVTQTPRYLIKTRGQQVTLSCSPISGHRSVSWYQQTPGQGLQFLFEYFSETQRNKGNFPGRFSGRQFSNSRSEMNVSTLELGDSALYLCASGTDRDRGPYEQYFGPGTRLTVT.

The rearrangement uses TRBV27 and TRBJ2-7; 7 bases agree with TRBD1. Trimming removed 6 bases from V and 4 bases from J; junction bases left unmatched: 6. CDR1 and CDR2 from the germline V gene are MNHEY and SMNVEV (reference sequence). This CDR3 comprises 13 residues. Written as DNA, the CDR3 is TGTGCCAGCAGCGATCGGACAGGTTACGAGCAGTACTTC. Its translation: CASSDRTGYEQYF.

The chain has TRBV27 and TRBJ2-3; 7 nucleotides align to TRBD1. Germline CDR1 reads MNHEY; CDR2 reads SMNVEV (reference sequence). The CDR3 runs 15 residues. V trimming: 3 bases; J trimming: 2 bases; junction bases outside the gene matches: 5. The CDR3: CASSFRQGTTDTQYF. The CDR3 region has the DNA TGTGCCAGCAGTTTCCGACAGGGTACCACAGATACGCAGTATTTT.

The chain employs TRBV7-9 and TRBJ2-7; 13 positions agree with TRBD2. The trim removed 5 bases at V and 4 bases at J, leaving 8 bases unmatched. Germline CDR1 SEHNR, CDR2 FQNEAQ (reference sequence). The CDR3 has 16 amino acids. CDR3 DNA: TGTGCCAGCAGCACTACTAGCGGGAGGGCCGGGTACGAGCAGTACTTC. Protein sequence: CASSTTSGRAGYEQYF.

V is TRBV27 and J is TRBJ2-5; 11 nucleotides line up with TRBD2. Trimming took 3 bases from V and 2 from J; bases not matched to a gene: 2. Germline loops: CDR1 MNHEY, CDR2 SMNVEV (reference sequence). The CDR3 spans 15 residues. CDR3 nucleotide sequence: TGTGCCAGCAGTTTTCTAGCGGGAGGTCAAGAGACCCAGTACTTC. Encoded protein: CASSFLAGGQETQYF.

This clone was recorded only once. The junction departs from the called germline gene at one end, perhaps through a read error. The gene calls are TRBV19 and TRBJ1-1; D gene unclear. The germline gives CDR1 LNHDA, CDR2 SQIVND (reference sequence). The CDR3 spans 14 residues. CDR3 DNA sequence: TGTGCCAGTAGTATTCGTGTGGTTAACACCGAAGCTTTCTTT. Encoded protein: CASSIRVVNTEAFF.

The V gene is TRBV7-9, the J gene TRBJ1-5; a possible D gene is TRBD1 (6 bases). The V end was cut by 4 bases, the J end by 7 bases, with 14 bases between. Germline CDR1 reads SEHNR; CDR2 reads FQNEAQ (reference sequence). This CDR3 contains 14 residues. The CDR3 sequence: CASSWGGDKQPQHF. CDR3 coding DNA: TGTGCCAGCAGCTGGGGGGGGGACAAACAGCCCCAGCATTTT.

This chain links TRBV11-2 with TRBJ2-1, with D tentatively TRBD2 (6 bases). This CDR3 spans 14 amino acids. The V gene's germline CDR1 is SGHAT and CDR2 FQNNGV. Trimming pared 3 bases from V and 6 bases from J, leaving 12 bases between. CDR3 DNA: TGTGCCAGCAGCTTCGGGGACTGGGCCAATGAGCAGTTCTTC. This encodes CASSFGDWANEQFF.

This clone was counted only a few times. This sequence joins TRBV6-1 and TRBJ2-7; D may be TRBD2 (5 bases). Germline lookup yields CDR1 MNHNS and CDR2 SASEGT. The CDR3 spans 15 residues. V was clipped by 1 base and J by 4 bases, with 14 bases between them. Here the CDR3 reads CASSEVPDGVYEQYF. In DNA, the CDR3 is TGTGCCAGCAGTGAAGTCCCCGACGGGGTTTACGAGCAGTACTTC.

This clone has a single count. The rearrangement uses TRBV27 and TRBJ2-3, with a weak D call TRBD1 (6 bases). The CDR3 contains 15 residues. Per germline, CDR1 MNHEY and CDR2 SMNVEV (reference sequence). Trimming removed 1 base at V and 4 bases at J, with 12 bases between. The CDR3 protein is CASSLFPGAADTQYF. Written as DNA, the CDR3 is TGTGCCAGCAGTTTATTCCCAGGGGCGGCAGATACGCAGTATTTT.

V is TRBV7-2 and J is TRBJ1-1, with TRBD1 identical over 9 bases. Germline loops: CDR1 SGHTA, CDR2 FQGNSA. V lost 4 bases to trimming and J lost 8 bases; unmatched junction nucleotides: 11. This CDR3 comprises 15 residues. CDR3 bases: TGTGCCAGCAGCTCCCCGGGACAGGGTTCGTACGAAGCTTTCTTT. Encoded protein: CASSSPGQGSYEAFF.

The chain joins TRBV14 to TRBJ2-7; 15 positions agree with TRBD2. Germline V gives CDR1 SGHDN, CDR2 FVKESK. The CDR3 spans 19 residues. With 2 bases clipped from V and 4 bases from J, the junction kept 12 bases outside the gene matches. CDR3 protein: CASSQPAGLAGGLAYEQYF. CDR3 in DNA: TGTGCCAGCAGCCAACCAGCGGGACTAGCGGGAGGTTTAGCTTACGAGCAGTACTTC.

V is TRBV5-1 and J is TRBJ2-7, with 8 bases aligning to TRBD1. This CDR3 comprises 16 residues. CDR1 is SGHRS and CDR2 is YFSETQ in the germline V gene. The J segment lost 1 base and the V segment lost 4 bases, leaving 10 bases of the junction unmatched. CDR3 protein: CASSGGDRGLSYEQYF. In nucleotides, the CDR3 is TGCGCCAGCAGCGGAGGCGACAGGGGATTATCCTACGAGCAGTACTTC.

V gene TRBV7-2 combines with J gene TRBJ2-1; TRBD1 matches 7 bases. V was clipped by 5 bases and J by 7 bases; unmatched bases: 5. The CDR3 is 13 residues long. Germline V gene lookup returns CDR1 SGHTA and CDR2 FQGNSA. Here the CDR3 DNA reads TGTGCCAGCAGCCCTGGGACAGCAAATGAGCAGTTCTTC. Translating it yields CASSPGTANEQFF. The full variable domain, its missing parts supplied by reference TRBV7-2 and TRBJ2-1, is GAGVSQSPSNKVTEKGKDVELRCDPISGHTALYWYRQSLGQGLEFLIYFQGNSAPDKSGLPSDRFSAERTGGSVSTLTIQRTQQEDSAVYLCASSPGTANEQFFGPGTRLTVL.

The CDR3 loop is CASSSTWGDTWTSGYEQYF. CDR3 nucleotides: TGTGCCAGCAGCTCTACTTGGGGGGACACGTGGACTAGCGGCTACGAGCAGTACTTC. V and J are TRBV5-4 and TRBJ2-7; 10 bases line up with TRBD2. Germline CDR1 SGHNT, CDR2 YYREEE (reference sequence). The CDR3 has 19 amino acids. The ends lost 3 bases at V and 3 bases at J; junction bases unmatched: 18.

The chain joins TRBV7-9 to TRBJ2-5; D is perhaps TRBD2 (5 bases). CDR3 length: 14 amino acids. Between the trimmed V and J ends, which lost 7 bases and 2 bases, there was a span of 14 bases. Germline values: CDR1 SEHNR, CDR2 FQNEAQ (reference sequence). The CDR3 protein is CASTPREGQETQYF. The CDR3 DNA reads TGTGCCAGCACCCCCCGGGAAGGGCAAGAGACCCAGTACTTC.

This clone is medium-sized (0.01 to 0.1%). The chain has TRBV2 and TRBJ1-5; 7 positions match TRBD1. J gave up 4 bases and V 3 bases, and 3 bases lay outside the gene matches. The CDR3 has 14 residues. Germline V gene lookup returns CDR1 SNHLY and CDR2 FYNNEI. CDR3 sequence reads: CASSEWDSNQPQHF. CDR3 DNA sequence: TGTGCCAGCAGTGAGTGGGACAGTAATCAGCCCCAGCATTTT.

The chain employs TRBV6-5 and TRBJ2-7, with TRBD1 matching over 8 bases. Germline loops: CDR1 MNHEY, CDR2 SVGAGI. Trimming took 0 bases from V and 4 from J; bases not matched to a gene: 2. The CDR3 has 14 amino acids. This chain's CDR3 is CASSYSTGVYEQYF. The DNA for the CDR3 is TGTGCCAGCAGTTACTCGACAGGGGTTTACGAGCAGTACTTC.